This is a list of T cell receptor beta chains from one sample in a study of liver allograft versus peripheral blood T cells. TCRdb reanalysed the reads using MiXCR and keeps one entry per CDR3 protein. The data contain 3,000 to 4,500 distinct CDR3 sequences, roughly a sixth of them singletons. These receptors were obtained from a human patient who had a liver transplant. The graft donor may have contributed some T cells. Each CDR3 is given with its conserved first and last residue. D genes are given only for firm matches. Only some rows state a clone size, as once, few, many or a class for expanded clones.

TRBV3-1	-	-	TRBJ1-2	TGTGCCAGCAGCCAAGAACGTGGGGTTCACTATGGCTACACCTTC	CASSQERGVHYGYTF
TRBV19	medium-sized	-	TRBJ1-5	TGTGCCAGTAGCGTCGGGACCGTCGCTAGCAATCAGCCCCAGCATTTT	CASSVGTVASNQPQHF
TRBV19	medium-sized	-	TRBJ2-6	TGTGCCAGTAGTATAGGAAGCGGTCCGGGGGCCAACGTCCTGACTTTC	CASSIGSGPGANVLTF
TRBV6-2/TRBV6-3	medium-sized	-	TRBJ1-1	TGTGCCAGCAGTTACTCTGGCAGTGGGGGAGCTTTCTTT	CASSYSGSGGAFF
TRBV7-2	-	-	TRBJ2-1	TGTGCCAGCAGCCGCGGGGGACAGGTGGACAATGAGCAGTTCTTC	CASSRGGQVDNEQFF
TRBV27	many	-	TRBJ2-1	TGTGCCAGCAGTTCCCCGGGCTCCGGCGGTGAGCAGTTCTTC	CASSSPGSGGEQFF
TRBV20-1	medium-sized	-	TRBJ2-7	TGCAGTGCTAGAGATCCGGCTCCGTTCTACGAGCAGTACTTC	CSARDPAPFYEQYF
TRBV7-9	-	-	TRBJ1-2	TGTGCCAGCAGCTTAGGGGGAACAGAAAACTATGGCTACACCTTC	CASSLGGTENYGYTF
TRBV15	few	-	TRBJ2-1	TGTGCCACCAGCAGAGACCTAGAGTCCAATGAGCAGTTCTTC	CATSRDLESNEQFF
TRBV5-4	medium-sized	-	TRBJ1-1	TGTGCCAGCAGCTTGGGATTCGGGGAGAACACTGAAGCTTTCTTT	CASSLGFGENTEAFF
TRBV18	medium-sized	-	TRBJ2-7	TGTGCCAGCTCACCATGGCTGAGCTCCTACGAGCAGTACTTC	CASSPWLSSYEQYF
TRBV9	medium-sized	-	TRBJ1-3	TGTGCCAGCAGCGTAGGCCGGGGGACTGGAAACACCATATATTTT	CASSVGRGTGNTIYF
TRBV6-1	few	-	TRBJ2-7	TGTGCCACCGGACGCTACGAGCAGTACTTC	CATGRYEQYF
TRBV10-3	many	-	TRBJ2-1	TGTGCCATCAGGGATACTAGCACCAATGAGCAGTTCTTC	CAIRDTSTNEQFF
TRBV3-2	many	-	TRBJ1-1	TGTGCCAGCAGCCAAGATCCTGTGGAGATGAACACTGAAGCTTTCTTT	CASSQDPVEMNTEAFF
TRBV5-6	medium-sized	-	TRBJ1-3	TGTGCCAGCAGCACACGACCCTACTCTGGAAACACCATATATTTT	CASSTRPYSGNTIYF
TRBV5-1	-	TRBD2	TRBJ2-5	TGCGCCAGCAGCTTGGAAAGCGGGGGGCGCCTCGAGACCCAGTACTTC	CASSLESGGRLETQYF
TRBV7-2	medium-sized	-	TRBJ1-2	TGTGCCAGCAGCTCGACTCTAGGTGGAGGCTACACCTTC	CASSSTLGGGYTF
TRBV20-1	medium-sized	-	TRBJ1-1	TGCAGTGCTAGAGATGCGGACAGAATATACATGAACACTGAAGCTTTCTTT	CSARDADRIYMNTEAFF
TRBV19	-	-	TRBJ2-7	TGTGCCAGTAGTATAAGGGTCGGGCGAACCGAGCAGTACTTC	CASSIRVGRTEQYF
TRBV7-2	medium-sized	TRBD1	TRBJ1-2	TGTGCCAGCAGCTTACCGGGAGGGGGCCGGGGCTACACCTTC	CASSLPGGGRGYTF
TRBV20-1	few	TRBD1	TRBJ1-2	TGCAGTCTTGTAAGGGCAGGGGGGGACTATGGCTACACCTTC	CSLVRAGGDYGYTF
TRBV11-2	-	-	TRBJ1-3	TGTGCCAGCAGCTCCAAGTGGAGTGGAAACACCGTATATTTT	CASSSKWSGNTVYF
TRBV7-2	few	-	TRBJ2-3	TGTGCCAGCTCGGGGGACACAGATACGCAGTATTTT	CASSGDTDTQYF
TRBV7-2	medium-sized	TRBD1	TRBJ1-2	TGTGCCAGCACCGTGACAGGGGGTGACTATGGCTACACCTTC	CASTVTGGDYGYTF
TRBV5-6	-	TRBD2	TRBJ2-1	TGTGCCAGCGGGGAAGCGGGGGTCTGGTACAATGAGCAGTTCTTC	CASGEAGVWYNEQFF
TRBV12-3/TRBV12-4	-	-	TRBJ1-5	TGTGCCAGCAGTTTAGGGAACAGGCGAGATAGCAATCAGCCCCAGCATTTT	CASSLGNRRDSNQPQHF
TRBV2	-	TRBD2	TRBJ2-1	TGTGCCAGCAGTGATAGGCTAGCGGCCAACTCTGAGCAGTTCTTC	CASSDRLAANSEQFF
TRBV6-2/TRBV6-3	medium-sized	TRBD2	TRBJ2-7	TGTGCCAGCGGGGAGCGGGGAAACTTTCCCTACGAGCAGTACTTC	CASGERGNFPYEQYF
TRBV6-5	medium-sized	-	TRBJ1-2	TGTGCCGCCGGAAGGAGCGGAGGCTACACCTTC	CAAGRSGGYTF
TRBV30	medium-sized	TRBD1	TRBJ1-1	TGTGCCTGGAGTGGGGACAGGGGGCGAACTGAAGCTTTCTTT	CAWSGDRGRTEAFF
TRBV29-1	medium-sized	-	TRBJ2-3	TGCAGCGTTGAAGAAAAGCAATATACGCAGTATTTT	CSVEEKQYTQYF
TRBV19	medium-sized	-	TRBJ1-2	TGTGCCAGTAGTATAGAAGGGTCTATTAACTATGGCTACACCTTC	CASSIEGSINYGYTF
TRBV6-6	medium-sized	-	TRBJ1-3	TGTGCCATCCTGGACGCTTCCTCTGGAAACACCATATATTTT	CAILDASSGNTIYF
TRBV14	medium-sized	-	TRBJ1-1	TGTGCCAGCAGCCAAGAGATGGTCAGTATGGCTTTCTTT	CASSQEMVSMAFF
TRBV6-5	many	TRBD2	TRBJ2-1	TGTGCCAGCAGTTACCTTAGCGGGAGGGGTTACAATGAGCAGTTCTTC	CASSYLSGRGYNEQFF
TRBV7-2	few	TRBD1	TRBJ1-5	TGTGCCAGCAGCCTCGGGACAGCTTATCAGCCCCAGCATTTT	CASSLGTAYQPQHF